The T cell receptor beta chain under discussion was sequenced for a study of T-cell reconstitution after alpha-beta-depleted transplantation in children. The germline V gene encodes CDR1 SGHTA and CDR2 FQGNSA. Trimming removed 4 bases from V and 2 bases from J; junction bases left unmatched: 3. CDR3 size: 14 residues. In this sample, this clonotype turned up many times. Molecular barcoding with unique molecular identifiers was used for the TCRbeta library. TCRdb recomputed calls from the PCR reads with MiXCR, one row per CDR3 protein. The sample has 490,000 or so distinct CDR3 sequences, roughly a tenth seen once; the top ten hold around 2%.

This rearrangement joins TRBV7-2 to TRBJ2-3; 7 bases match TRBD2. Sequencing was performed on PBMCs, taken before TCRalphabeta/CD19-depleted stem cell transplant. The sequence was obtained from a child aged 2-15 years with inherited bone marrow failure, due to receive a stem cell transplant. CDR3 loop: CASSWGGNTDTQYF. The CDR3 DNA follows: TGTGCCAGCAGCTGGGGAGGGAACACAGATACGCAGTATTTT.